This T cell receptor (beta chain) is drawn from a study of T cells in Graves' hyperthyroidism and ophthalmopathy. Notes on the study in general: Most thyroid clonotypes with frequency above 0.001 were detected in blood. Ophthalmopathy got predicted by the model a median roughly 6.4 months before its onset.

Amplification targeted TCR beta CDR3 regions from RNA transcripts. The TCR CDR3 was amplified in a first-round RT-PCR using the HTBI primer set. Each CDR3 protein is one row after TCRdb ran MiXCR on the multiplex PCR reads. This table holds 750,000 to 900,000 distinct CDR3 sequences, about 38% found once. This clonotype was counted many times. Its antigen remains unidentified. The germline CDR1 and CDR2 sequences are MGHRA and YSYEKL. CDR3 length equals 14 residues. Trimming removed 0 bases from V and 4 bases from J, with 10 bases in between. The receptor was isolated from a man in his late teens or twenties with Graves' hyperthyroidism. Sequenced material: blood. The chain recombines TRBV4-1 with TRBJ2-7, with D hard to call. Written as DNA, the CDR3 is TGCGCCAGCAGCCAAGAGGTCGTCGCATACGAGCAGTACTTC. It encodes CASSQEVVAYEQYF.